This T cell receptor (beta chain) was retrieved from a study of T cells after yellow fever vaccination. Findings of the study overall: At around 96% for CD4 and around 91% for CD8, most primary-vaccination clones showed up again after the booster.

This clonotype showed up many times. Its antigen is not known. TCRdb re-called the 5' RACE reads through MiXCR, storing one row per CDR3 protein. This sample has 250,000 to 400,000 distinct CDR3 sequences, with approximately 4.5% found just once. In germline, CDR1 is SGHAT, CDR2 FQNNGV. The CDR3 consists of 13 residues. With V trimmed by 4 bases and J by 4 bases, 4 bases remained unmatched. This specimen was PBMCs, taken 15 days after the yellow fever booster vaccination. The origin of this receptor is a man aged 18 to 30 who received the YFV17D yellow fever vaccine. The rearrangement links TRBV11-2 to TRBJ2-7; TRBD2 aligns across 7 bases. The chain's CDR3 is CASSWGLPYEQYF. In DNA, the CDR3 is TGTGCCAGCAGCTGGGGACTACCATACGAGCAGTACTTC.